This paragraph reports one TCR beta chain. The V gene's germline CDR1 is PRHDT and CDR2 FYEKMQ (reference sequence). This CDR3 spans 15 amino acids. Unmatched junction bases numbered 5, after V lost 6 bases and J lost 7 bases. This sample is part of a study of blood T cell repertoires in COVID-19. Across the study: Acute and convalescent COVID-19 specimens originated in the United States, Italy and Spain. Nucleic acid was either cDNA or gDNA, and it came from T cells, B-cell-depleted T cells, or PBMCs.

In the original processing: Researchers report that nucleated cell counts were estimated from reference gene primer amplification. Sequencing was performed with immunoSEQ multiplex PCR; in TCRdb, only in-frame clones are kept and a portion is missing. That table supplies the V and J calls and clone size; D and trimming were determined from the DNA. Of 45,000 to 55,000 clones in the sample, over 65% were seen once. V and J are TRBV13 and TRBJ2-1; TRBD2 matches 14 bases. This TCR was sampled from a woman aged 70-85 years with acute or convalescent COVID-19. The sequenced sample consisted of peripheral blood. CDR3: CASSFGLAGGNEQFF. The DNA for the CDR3 is TGTGCCAGCAGTTTTGGACTAGCGGGGGGTAATGAGCAGTTCTTC.